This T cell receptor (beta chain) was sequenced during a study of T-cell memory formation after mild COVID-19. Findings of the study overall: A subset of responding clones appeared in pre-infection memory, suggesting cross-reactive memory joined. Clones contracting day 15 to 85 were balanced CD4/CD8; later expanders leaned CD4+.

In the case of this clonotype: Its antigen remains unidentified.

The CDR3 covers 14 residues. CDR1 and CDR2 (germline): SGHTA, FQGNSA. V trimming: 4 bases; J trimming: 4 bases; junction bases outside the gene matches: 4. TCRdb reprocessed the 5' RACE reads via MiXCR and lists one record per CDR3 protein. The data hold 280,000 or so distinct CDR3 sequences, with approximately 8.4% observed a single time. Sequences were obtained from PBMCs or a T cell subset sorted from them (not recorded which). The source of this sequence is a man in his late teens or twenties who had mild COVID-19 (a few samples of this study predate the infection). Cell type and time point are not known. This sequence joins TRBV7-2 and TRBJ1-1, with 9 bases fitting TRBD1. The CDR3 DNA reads TGTGCCAGCAGCTCTCGACAGGGGGTCACTGAAGCTTTCTTT. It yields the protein CASSSRQGVTEAFF. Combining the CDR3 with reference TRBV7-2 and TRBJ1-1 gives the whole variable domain GAGVSQSPSNKVTEKGKDVELRCDPISGHTALYWYRQSLGQGLEFLIYFQGNSAPDKSGLPSDRFSAERTGGSVSTLTIQRTQQEDSAVYLCASSSRQGVTEAFFGQGTRLTVV.